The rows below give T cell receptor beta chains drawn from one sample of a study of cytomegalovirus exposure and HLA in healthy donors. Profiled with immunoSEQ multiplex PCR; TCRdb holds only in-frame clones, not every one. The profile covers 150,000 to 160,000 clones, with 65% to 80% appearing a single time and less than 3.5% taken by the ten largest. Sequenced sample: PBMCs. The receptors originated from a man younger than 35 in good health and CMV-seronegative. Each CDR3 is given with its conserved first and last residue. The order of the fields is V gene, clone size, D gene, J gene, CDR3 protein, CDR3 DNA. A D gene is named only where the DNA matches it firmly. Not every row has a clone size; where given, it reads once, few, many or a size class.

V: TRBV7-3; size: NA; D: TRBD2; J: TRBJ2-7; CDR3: CASSLGGAGGNEQYF; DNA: TGTGCCAGCAGCTTAGGTGGAGCGGGGGGTAACGAGCAGTACTTC
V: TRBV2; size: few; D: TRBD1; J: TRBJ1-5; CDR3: CASSGLTGANNQPQHF; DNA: TGTGCCAGCAGTGGGCTTACAGGGGCCAACAATCAGCCCCAGCATTTT
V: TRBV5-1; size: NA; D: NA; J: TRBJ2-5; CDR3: CASSLRQLWTQYF; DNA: TGCGCCAGCAGCTTGAGACAGCTCTGGACCCAGTACTTC
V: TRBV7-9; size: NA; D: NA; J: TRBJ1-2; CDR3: CASRPGTESYGYTF; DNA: TGTGCCAGCAGGCCGGGAACGGAGAGCTATGGCTACACCTTC
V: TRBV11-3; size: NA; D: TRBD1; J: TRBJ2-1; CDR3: CASSLVGQIGYNEQFF; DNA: TGTGCCAGCAGCTTAGTGGGACAGATAGGCTACAATGAGCAGTTCTTC
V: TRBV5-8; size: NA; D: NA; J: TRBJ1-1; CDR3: CASSLEVGPHLNTEAFF; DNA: TGTGCCAGCAGCTTGGAGGTGGGGCCACACCTGAACACTGAAGCTTTCTTT
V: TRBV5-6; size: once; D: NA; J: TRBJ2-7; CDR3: CASSLVRGRTYEQYF; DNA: TGTGCCAGCAGCTTGGTGCGGGGCCGTACCTACGAGCAGTACTTC
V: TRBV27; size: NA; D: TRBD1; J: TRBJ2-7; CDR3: CASSPGTGVPYEQYF; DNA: TGTGCCAGCAGTCCCGGGACAGGGGTTCCCTACGAGCAGTACTTC
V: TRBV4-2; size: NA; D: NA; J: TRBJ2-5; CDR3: CASSQQGPNSEQETQYF; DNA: TGTGCCAGCAGCCAGCAGGGGCCGAATTCCGAACAAGAGACCCAGTACTTC
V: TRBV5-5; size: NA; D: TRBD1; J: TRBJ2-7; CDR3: CASSFGQGPYEQYF; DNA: TGTGCCAGCAGCTTCGGACAGGGTCCCTACGAGCAGTACTTC
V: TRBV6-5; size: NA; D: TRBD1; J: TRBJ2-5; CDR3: CASSYFAAGGRETQYF; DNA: TGTGCCAGCAGTTATTTCGCTGCAGGGGGCCGGGAGACCCAGTACTTC
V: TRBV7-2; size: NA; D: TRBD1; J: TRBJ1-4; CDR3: CASSLGGQGGEKLFF; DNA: TGTGCCAGCAGCTTAGGAGGACAGGGGGGTGAAAAACTGTTTTTT
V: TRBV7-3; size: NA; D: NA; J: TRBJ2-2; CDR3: CASSSRQGGTGELFF; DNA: TGTGCCAGCAGCTCCCGACAGGGAGGAACCGGGGAGCTGTTTTTT
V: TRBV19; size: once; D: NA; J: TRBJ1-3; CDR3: CASTPPEGGNTIYF; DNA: TGTGCCAGTACTCCCCCGGAGGGCGGAAACACCATATATTTT
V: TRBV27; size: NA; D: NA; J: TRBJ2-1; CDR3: CASSRQNLLNEQFF; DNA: TGTGCCAGCAGTCGACAGAATCTGTTAAATGAGCAGTTCTTC
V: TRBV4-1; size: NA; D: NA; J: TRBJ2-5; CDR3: CASSQDGEETQYF; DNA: TGCGCCAGCAGCCAAGACGGGGAAGAGACCCAGTACTTC
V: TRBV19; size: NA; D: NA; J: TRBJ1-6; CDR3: CASSLPPSSYNSPLHF; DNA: TGTGCCAGTAGCCTACCTCCGAGCTCCTATAATTCACCCCTCCACTTT
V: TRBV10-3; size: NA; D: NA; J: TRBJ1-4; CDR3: CAIRPGDSNEKLFF; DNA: TGTGCCATCAGACCGGGGGATTCTAATGAAAAACTGTTTTTT
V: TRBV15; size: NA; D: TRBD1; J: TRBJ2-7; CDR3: CATKSGQGSYEQYF; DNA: TGTGCCACCAAAAGCGGACAGGGATCCTACGAGCAGTACTTC
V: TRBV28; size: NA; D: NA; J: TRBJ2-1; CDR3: CASSSVTGSRAYNEQFF; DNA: TGTGCCAGCAGTTCCGTCACAGGGTCAAGGGCCTACAATGAGCAGTTCTTC
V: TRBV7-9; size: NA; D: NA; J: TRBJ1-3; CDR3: CASSRQQVSSGNTIYF; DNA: TGTGCCAGCAGCCGACAACAGGTTTCCTCTGGAAACACCATATATTTT
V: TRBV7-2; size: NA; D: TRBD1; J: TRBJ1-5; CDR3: CASSFYTGVQPQHF; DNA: TGTGCCAGCAGCTTTTATACAGGGGTTCAGCCCCAGCATTTT
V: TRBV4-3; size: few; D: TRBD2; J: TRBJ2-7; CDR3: CASSPVLATYEQYF; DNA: TGCGCCAGCAGCCCCGTACTAGCGACCTACGAGCAGTACTTC
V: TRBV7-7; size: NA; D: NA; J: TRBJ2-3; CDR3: CASSPGLNTDTQYF; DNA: TGTGCCAGCAGCCCGGGACTGAACACAGATACGCAGTATTTT
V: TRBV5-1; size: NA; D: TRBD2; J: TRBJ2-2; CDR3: CASSLLAGGLGTGELFF; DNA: TGCGCCAGCAGTCTACTAGCGGGGGGGCTTGGCACCGGGGAGCTGTTTTTT
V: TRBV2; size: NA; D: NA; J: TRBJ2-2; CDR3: CASSQTRTPGELFF; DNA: TGTGCCAGCAGCCAGACTAGGACCCCCGGGGAGCTGTTTTTT
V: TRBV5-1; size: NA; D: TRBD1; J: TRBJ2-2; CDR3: CASRPTGMNTGELFF; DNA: TGCGCCAGCCGCCCGACAGGGATGAACACCGGGGAGCTGTTTTTT
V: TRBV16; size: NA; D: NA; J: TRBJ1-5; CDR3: CASSQSGPGLSNQPQHF; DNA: TGTGCCAGCAGCCAATCGGGGCCAGGCCTTAGCAATCAGCCCCAGCATTTT
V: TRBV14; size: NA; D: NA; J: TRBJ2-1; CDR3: CASSQGFRTASNEQFF; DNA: TGTGCCAGCAGCCAAGGCTTCCGAACCGCTAGCAATGAGCAGTTCTTC
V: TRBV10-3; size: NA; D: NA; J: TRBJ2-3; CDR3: CAISEPTAHTQYF; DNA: TGTGCCATCAGTGAGCCGACAGCCCATACGCAGTATTTT
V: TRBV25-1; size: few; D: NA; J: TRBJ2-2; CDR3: CASSVIDRVSGELFF; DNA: TGTGCCAGCAGTGTGATCGACAGAGTCTCCGGGGAGCTGTTTTTT
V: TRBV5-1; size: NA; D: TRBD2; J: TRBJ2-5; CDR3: CASSLGAGGFQETQYF; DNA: TGCGCCAGCAGCTTGGGAGCGGGGGGGTTTCAAGAGACCCAGTACTTC
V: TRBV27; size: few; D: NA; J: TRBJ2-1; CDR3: CASSLPGVEQFF; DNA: TGTGCCAGCAGTCTACCAGGGGTTGAGCAGTTCTTC
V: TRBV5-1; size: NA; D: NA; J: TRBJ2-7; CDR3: CASSPAGYEQYF; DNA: TGCGCCAGCAGTCCCGCCGGTTACGAGCAGTACTTC
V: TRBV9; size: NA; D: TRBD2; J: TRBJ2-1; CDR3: CASGRGSGGGNEQFF; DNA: TGTGCCAGCGGGCGTGGGTCGGGGGGGGGAAATGAGCAGTTCTTC
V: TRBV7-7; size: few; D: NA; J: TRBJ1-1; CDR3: CASSFDMNTEAFF; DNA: TGTGCCAGCAGCTTCGACATGAACACTGAAGCTTTCTTT
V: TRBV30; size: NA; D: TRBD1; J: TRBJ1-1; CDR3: CAWGQGVVEAFF; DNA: TGTGCCTGGGGACAGGGGGTTGTTGAAGCTTTCTTT
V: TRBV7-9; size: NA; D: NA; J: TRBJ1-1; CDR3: CASSHGGVNTEAFF; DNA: TGTGCCAGCAGCCACGGTGGAGTGAACACTGAAGCTTTCTTT
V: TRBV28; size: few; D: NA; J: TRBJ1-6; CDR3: CASSLDRVSPLHF; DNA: TGTGCCAGCAGTTTAGATCGGGTTTCACCCCTCCACTTT
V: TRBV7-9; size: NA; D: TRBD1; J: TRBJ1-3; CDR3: CASSLEKIWDSSGNTIYF; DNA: TGTGCCAGCAGCCTAGAGAAGATATGGGACAGCTCTGGAAACACCATATATTTT
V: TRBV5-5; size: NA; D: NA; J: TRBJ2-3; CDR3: CASGTQTGGTDTQYF; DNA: TGTGCCAGCGGTACCCAGACTGGAGGCACAGATACGCAGTATTTT
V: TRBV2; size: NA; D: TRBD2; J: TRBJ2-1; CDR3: CASSEGGGDYNEQFF; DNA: TGTGCCAGCAGTGAAGGCGGGGGGGACTACAATGAGCAGTTCTTC
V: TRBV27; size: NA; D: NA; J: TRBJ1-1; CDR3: CASSFPGDRAFF; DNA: TGTGCCAGCAGTTTTCCCGGGGATAGGGCTTTCTTT
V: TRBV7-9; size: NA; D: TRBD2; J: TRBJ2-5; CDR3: CASSLLAGQETQYF; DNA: TGTGCCAGCAGCTTGCTAGCGGGTCAAGAGACCCAGTACTTC
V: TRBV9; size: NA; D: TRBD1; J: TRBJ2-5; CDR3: CASSVGHQGGGETQYF; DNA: TGTGCCAGCAGCGTAGGCCACCAAGGGGGCGGGGAGACCCAGTACTTC
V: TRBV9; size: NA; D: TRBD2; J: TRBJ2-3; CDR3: CASSVAGGLAGASTDTQYF; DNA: TGTGCCAGCAGCGTAGCGGGGGGACTAGCGGGGGCTAGCACAGATACGCAGTATTTT
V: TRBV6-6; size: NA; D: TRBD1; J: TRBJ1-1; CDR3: CAIRPGQGFTEAFF; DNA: TGTGCCATCCGACCGGGACAGGGGTTCACTGAAGCTTTCTTT
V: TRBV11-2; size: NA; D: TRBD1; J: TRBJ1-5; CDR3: CASSNQGANQPQHF; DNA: TGTGCCAGCAGCAACCAGGGGGCCAATCAGCCCCAGCATTTT
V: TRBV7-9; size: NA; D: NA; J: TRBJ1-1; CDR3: CSSSLDEGNTEAFF; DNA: TGTTCCAGCAGCTTGGATGAGGGGAACACTGAAGCTTTCTTT
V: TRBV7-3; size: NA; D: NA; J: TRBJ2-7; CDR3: CASSLGTRGTYEQYF; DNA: TGTGCCAGCAGCTTAGGGACAAGGGGGACCTACGAGCAGTACTTC
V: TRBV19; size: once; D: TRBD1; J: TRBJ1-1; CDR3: CASSTIDRVYTEAFF; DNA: TGTGCCAGTAGTACCATCGACAGGGTTTACACTGAAGCTTTCTTT
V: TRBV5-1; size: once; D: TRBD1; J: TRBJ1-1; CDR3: CASSTRQGGTEAFF; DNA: TGCGCCAGCAGTACGCGACAGGGCGGCACTGAAGCTTTCTTT
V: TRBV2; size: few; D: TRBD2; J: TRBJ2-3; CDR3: CASSESGGFTDTQYF; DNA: TGTGCCAGCAGTGAAAGCGGGGGTTTCACAGATACGCAGTATTTT
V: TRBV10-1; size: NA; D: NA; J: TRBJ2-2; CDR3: CASSESSLPNTGELFF; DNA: TGCGCCAGCAGTGAGTCGAGTCTACCGAACACCGGGGAGCTGTTTTTT
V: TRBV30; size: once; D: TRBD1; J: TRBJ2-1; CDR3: CAWSVTGQASEQFF; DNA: TGTGCCTGGAGTGTAACCGGACAGGCGTCTGAGCAGTTCTTC
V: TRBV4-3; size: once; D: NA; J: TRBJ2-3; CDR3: CASSQDASGYADTQYF; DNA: TGCGCCAGCAGCCAAGATGCCAGCGGTTATGCAGATACGCAGTATTTT
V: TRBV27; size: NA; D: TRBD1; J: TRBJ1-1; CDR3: CASSLGGGPGEAFF; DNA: TGTGCCAGCAGTTTAGGAGGGGGCCCTGGAGAAGCTTTCTTT
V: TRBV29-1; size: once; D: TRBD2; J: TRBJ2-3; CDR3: CSVERGGSPDTQYF; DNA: TGCAGCGTTGAGCGGGGGGGTAGCCCAGATACGCAGTATTTT
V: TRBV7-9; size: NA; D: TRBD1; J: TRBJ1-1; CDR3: CASSLDGPGTGAGAFF; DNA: TGTGCCAGCAGCTTAGATGGCCCTGGGACAGGGGCGGGAGCTTTCTTT
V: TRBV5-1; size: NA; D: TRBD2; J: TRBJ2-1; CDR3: CASSFGGVSYNEQFF; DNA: TGCGCCAGCAGCTTTGGGGGGGTCTCCTACAATGAGCAGTTCTTC